What follows are 11 T cell receptor beta chains derived from one specimen sequenced in a study of T cell responses to AZD1222 COVID-19 vaccine. The table came from immunoSEQ multiplex PCR; TCRdb's copy has only in-frame clones and leaves some out. The sample consists of approximately 130,000 clones, over 85% of them appearing once. Here the sequenced sample was peripheral blood, taken on day 0 of AZD1222 vaccination. These receptors all come from an adult in good health.

A single count supports this clone. The chain has TRBV9 and TRBJ1-1; D is ambiguous. V lost 7 bases, J lost 5 bases, and 15 bases lay in between. This CDR3 has 13 amino acids. Germline loops: CDR1 SGDLS, CDR2 YYNGEE. CDR3 nucleotides: TGTGCCAGCGGTAGCCCTCGAACGACTGAAGCTTTCTTT. This codes for CASGSPRTTEAFF.

The rearrangement uses TRBV2 and TRBJ1-2; D gene unclear. Trimming left V 8 bases short and J 5 bases short, with 18 bases between. Germline-derived CDR1 and CDR2 are SNHLY and FYNNEI. The CDR3 consists of 14 residues. The CDR3 DNA follows: TGTGCCAGCGTGGGTAATAGAGTTGGTTATGGCTACACCTTC. It is translated as CASVGNRVGYGYTF.

The gene calls are TRBV11-1 and TRBJ2-1, with 8 bases matching TRBD2. Germline V gene sequence: CDR1 SGHAT, CDR2 FQDESV (reference sequence). The CDR3 has 16 residues. With V trimmed by 4 bases and J by 0 bases, 5 bases remained unmatched. In DNA, the CDR3 is TGTGCCAGCAGCTCATTCAGCGGGAGCTCCTACAATGAGCAGTTCTTC. It translates to CASSSFSGSSYNEQFF.

V gene TRBV7-8 combines with J gene TRBJ2-7; TRBD2 aligns across 8 bases. Per germline, CDR1 SGHVS and CDR2 FQNEAQ. This CDR3 region has 14 residues. The J segment lost 4 bases and the V segment lost 6 bases, leaving 8 bases of the junction unmatched. Here the CDR3 reads CASRRGLEDYEQYF. The CDR3 nucleotides are TGTGCCAGCAGGCGGGGACTAGAGGATTACGAGCAGTACTTC.

This chain links TRBV9 with TRBJ1-6, with D possibly matching TRBD1 (5 bases). V shed 3 bases and J shed 10 bases, with 14 bases lying between them. Germline assignment: CDR1 SGDLS and CDR2 YYNGEE. The CDR3 runs to 14 residues. CDR3 bases: TGTGCCAGCAGCGAAGAGGAGGGGTGGTCACCCCTCCACTTT. Translating it yields CASSEEEGWSPLHF.

As for this clone: The junction differs from germline at one of its ends, possibly a read error. The V call is TRBV5-1, the J call TRBJ1-2, with a tentative D call TRBD1 (5 bases). Germline V gene lookup returns CDR1 SGHRS and CDR2 YFSETQ. This CDR3 has 15 residues. In DNA, the CDR3 is TGCGCCAGCAGCTTGGACTTAGGGGATCCGATTATTCTTTGCTTC. This codes for CASSLDLGDPIILCF.

The CDR3 is CASSLQRSQVYGYTF. Here the CDR3 DNA reads TGTGCCAGCAGCCTTCAGCGGTCCCAGGTCTATGGCTACACCTTC. The rearrangement links TRBV4-2 to TRBJ1-2, with D hard to call. The V and J ends lost 4 bases and 4 bases respectively, with 16 bases between them. This CDR3 region has 15 residues. Germline lookup yields CDR1 LGHNA and CDR2 YNFKEQ.

The genes are TRBV5-1 and TRBJ1-6; no reliable D call. CDR3 length: 13 residues. Germline-derived CDR1 and CDR2 are SGHRS and YFSETQ. V lost 0 bases to trimming and J lost 6 bases, with 4 bases between them. For the CDR3, the DNA is TGCGCCAGCAGCTTGGAGGCTAATTCACCCCTCCACTTT. Protein: CASSLEANSPLHF.

The chain employs TRBV27 and TRBJ2-7; 9 nucleotides match TRBD2. This CDR3 contains 15 residues. Trimming at V came to 7 bases and at J to 5 bases, leaving 12 bases not matched to a gene. The germline gives CDR1 MNHEY, CDR2 SMNVEV (reference sequence). The CDR3 sequence is CASTPRLAGRHEQYF. DNA for the CDR3: TGTGCCAGCACCCCGCGGCTAGCGGGAAGGCACGAGCAGTACTTC.

This clone has more than one count but fewer than ten. The V call is TRBV3-1 (or the pseudogene TRBV3-2), the J call TRBJ1-3; no firm D call. Trimming stripped 7 bases from V and 3 bases from J, with 10 bases between. The CDR3 is made up of 13 amino acids. Germline assignment: CDR1 LGHDT and CDR2 YNNKEL (reference sequence). CDR3 DNA sequence: TGTGCCAGCACCTGGGCCGGTGGAAACACCATATATTTT. It translates to CASTWAGGNTIYF.

This chain connects TRBV9 to TRBJ1-2; D might be TRBD1 (6 bases). V was cut by 3 bases and J by 4 bases, with 10 bases left in between. CDR3 size: 13 residues. Looked up from germline, CDR1 is SGDLS and CDR2 is YYNGEE. Here the CDR3 reads CASSDTGPYGYTF. In nucleotides, the CDR3 is TGTGCCAGCAGCGATACAGGGCCCTATGGCTACACCTTC.